The rows below give T cell receptor beta chains drawn from one sample of a study of cytomegalovirus exposure and HLA in healthy donors. Method: immunoSEQ multiplex PCR; TCRdb's copy keeps in-frame clones and lacks some. This sample has 210,000 or so clones; about 86% occur once, and the top ten carry approximately 2.9%. Sequenced input: PBMCs. The source of these receptors is a young woman in good health and CMV-seronegative. Both conserved end residues are part of each CDR3. D genes are given only for firm matches. Clone size is shown for a subset of rows, as once, few, many or a class of expanded clone.

J,D,size,V,CDR3,DNA
TRBJ2-1,.,.,TRBV7-9,CASSDSSYNEQFF,TGTGCCAGCAGCGATAGCAGTTACAATGAGCAGTTCTTC
TRBJ1-1,TRBD1,.,TRBV4-1,CASSRGLPGQGLREAFF,TGCGCCAGCAGCCGGGGTCTACCGGGACAGGGTCTCAGGGAAGCTTTCTTT
TRBJ1-2,.,.,TRBV9,CASSVDPVSYGYTF,TGTGCCAGCAGCGTAGACCCAGTCAGCTATGGCTACACCTTC
TRBJ2-1,TRBD2,.,TRBV25-1,CASSEGEASGRQLDEQFF,TGTGCCAGCAGTGAAGGGGAGGCTAGCGGGAGGCAGTTGGATGAGCAGTTCTTC
TRBJ1-2,TRBD1,.,TRBV7-2,CASSQQGAYGYTF,TGTGCCAGCAGCCAACAGGGGGCCTATGGCTACACCTTC
TRBJ1-1,TRBD1,.,TRBV2,CASRRSQGYAEAFF,TGTGCCAGCAGAAGGTCACAGGGGTACGCTGAAGCTTTCTTT
TRBJ1-3,TRBD1,.,TRBV28,CASSSGTGGNTIYF,TGTGCCAGCAGTTCCGGGACAGGGGGAAACACCATATATTTT
TRBJ2-3,.,.,TRBV7-2,CASSLVGSVATDTQYF,TGTGCCAGCAGCTTAGTGGGGAGCGTGGCGACAGATACGCAGTATTTT
TRBJ1-4,.,.,TRBV6-5,CASSYAGSGNEKLFF,TGTGCCAGCAGTTATGCGGGATCGGGAAATGAAAAACTGTTTTTT
TRBJ2-7,.,.,TRBV5-6,CASSVGAGERAYEQYF,TGTGCCAGCAGCGTGGGGGCGGGGGAGAGGGCCTACGAGCAGTACTTC
TRBJ2-5,TRBD2,.,TRBV4-2,CASSQSLAGEETQYF,TGTGCCAGCAGCCAGAGCCTAGCGGGGGAAGAGACCCAGTACTTC
TRBJ2-1,.,.,TRBV5-6,CASEAGPNRIEQFF,TGTGCCAGTGAAGCGGGCCCAAACCGCATTGAGCAGTTCTTC
TRBJ2-2,TRBD1,.,TRBV27,CASSLLDRGATGELFF,TGTGCCAGCAGTTTATTGGACAGGGGTGCTACCGGGGAGCTGTTTTTT
TRBJ2-7,.,.,TRBV27,CASSLEADTYEQYF,TGTGCCAGCAGTCTGGAAGCGGATACCTACGAGCAGTACTTC
TRBJ2-1,TRBD2,.,TRBV18,CASSPSAGGTRDNEQFF,TGTGCCAGCTCACCCTCGGCGGGAGGGACCCGAGACAATGAGCAGTTCTTC
TRBJ2-1,TRBD2,few,TRBV7-3,CASSLTSGSYEQFF,TGTGCCAGCAGCTTAACTAGCGGGAGCTATGAGCAGTTCTTC
TRBJ2-3,TRBD2,.,TRBV19,CASSIRSLLAGSTDTQYF,TGTGCCAGTAGTATAAGGTCCTTACTAGCGGGATCCACAGATACGCAGTATTTT
TRBJ1-2,TRBD1,.,TRBV6-6,CATKADRKYGYTF,TGTGCAACCAAGGCGGACAGGAAGTATGGCTACACCTTC
TRBJ1-2,.,.,TRBV5-1,CASTRGAEETSGYTF,TGCGCCAGCACCCGGGGGGCAGAAGAGACATCTGGCTACACCTTC
TRBJ2-7,.,.,TRBV7-2,CASTLFGEQYF,TGTGCCAGCACCCTATTCGGGGAGCAGTACTTC
TRBJ1-1,.,.,TRBV19,CASSSKGGRMNTEAFF,TGTGCCAGTAGCTCGAAGGGCGGGCGGATGAACACTGAAGCTTTCTTT
TRBJ2-7,.,.,TRBV18,CASSPVAAAANEQYF,TGTGCCAGCTCACCAGTTGCGGCGGCCGCTAACGAGCAGTACTTC
TRBJ2-2,.,.,TRBV2,CASRSEPGELTGELFF,TGTGCCAGCAGGTCGGAGCCAGGGGAACTCACCGGGGAGCTGTTTTTT